This TCR beta chain derives from a study of breast tumors, draining lymph nodes, adjacent tissues. Worth noting for this clonotype: No antigen is known for it. A single base separates this from a much larger clone, so it may be a read error.

General study findings and limits: Tumors had less TCR diversity than lymph nodes, more than nontumor tissue. Luminal-like breast cancer showed significantly greater tumor-nontumor repertoire similarity than basal-like breast cancer did. Findings are consistent with lymph node origin and intratumoral expansion of most tumor T cells. Data only fit, rather than demonstrated, lymph node origin of most tumor T cells.

Samples came from axillary lymph nodes draining the breast cancer. Via MiXCR, TCRdb re-called the multiplex PCR reads, giving one row per CDR3 protein. Here the sample spans approximately 150,000 distinct CDR3 sequences, about 30% being singletons. The sequence came from a female donor with breast cancer. Some clones in this sample may be carry-over from other donors' samples. Sequencing was done on a sample of axillary lymph node tissue.

The CDR3 DNA reads TGTGCCAGCAGTCATGATCCAGAGACCAACTATGGCTACACCTTC. Translated: CASSHDPETNYGYTF. The J gene is TRBJ1-2, the V gene TRBV6-2 or TRBV6-3; D unclear. The V end was cut by 5 bases, the J end by 2 bases, with 15 bases between. CDR3 length equals 15 residues. Germline values: CDR1 MNHEY, CDR2 SVGEGT.